One sample yielded the 5 T cell receptor beta chains listed below, sequenced in a study of PD-1 blockade in mismatch repair-deficient tumors. Some clones are missing from TCRdb's copy, which holds only in-frame ones; the method was immunoSEQ multiplex PCR. Among just under 80,000 clones listed, about 82% were seen once. The sequencing used peripheral blood, collected 44 weeks after starting pembrolizumab. Every receptor here comes from an adult with mismatch repair-deficient cancer.

The rearrangement links TRBV19 to TRBJ2-7; 11 nucleotides align to TRBD2. This CDR3 contains 15 residues. V shed 9 bases, J shed 4 bases, and the junction held 11 bases outside the gene matches. Germline V lookup: CDR1 LNHDA, CDR2 SQIVND (reference sequence). The CDR3 here is CASTLTSGTGYEQYF. The CDR3 DNA reads as TGTGCCAGCACTCTGACTAGCGGGACGGGTTACGAGCAGTACTTC. Drawing the rest from reference TRBV19 and TRBJ2-7, the complete variable domain is DGGITQSPKYLFRKEGQNVTLSCEQNLNHDAMYWYRQDPGQGLRLIYYSQIVNDFQKGDIAEGYSVSREKKESFPLTVTSAQKNPTAFYLCASTLTSGTGYEQYFGPGTRLTVT.

This chain connects TRBV7-2 to TRBJ2-3, with 13 bases aligning to TRBD2. The CDR3 is 19 residues long. V was clipped by 8 bases and J by 0 bases; unmatched bases: 14. Germline V CDR1 and CDR2: SGHTA, FQGNSA. CDR3 amino acids: CASCTGTSGTGTSTDTQYF. In nucleotides, the CDR3 is TGTGCCAGCTGTACTGGGACTAGCGGGACCGGGACTAGCACAGATACGCAGTATTTT.

The chain employs TRBV9 and TRBJ1-2, with TRBD1 matching 8 bases. Germline V CDR1 and CDR2: SGDLS, YYNGEE. V shed 3 bases and J 8 bases; nucleotides not matched to a gene: 12. The CDR3 extends over 15 amino acids. Written as DNA, the CDR3 is TGTGCCAGCAGCGGAAGGACAGGGAAAGTAAGCGGCTACACCTTC. Protein product: CASSGRTGKVSGYTF.

The rearrangement links TRBV5-6 to TRBJ1-1; unclear D gene. Germline-derived CDR1 and CDR2 are SGHDT and YYEEEE. The CDR3 is made up of 12 amino acids. V dropped 3 bases and J dropped 5 bases, with 8 bases sitting between them. CDR3: CASSYGGTEAFF. The CDR3 bases are TGTGCCAGCAGCTACGGAGGGACTGAAGCTTTCTTT.

The chain carries TRBV14 and TRBJ2-1; D is uncertain. Trimming shortened V by 1 base and J by 4 bases, and 8 bases separated the two germline ends. Germline V gene lookup returns CDR1 SGHDN and CDR2 FVKESK. The CDR3 is 14 amino acids. The CDR3 nucleotides are TGTGCCAGCAGCCAAGTCCCCCCTTACAATGAGCAGTTCTTC. It yields the protein CASSQVPPYNEQFF. Looking up the rest from reference TRBV14 and TRBJ2-1 gives the full variable domain: EAGVTQFPSHSVIEKGQTVTLRCDPISGHDNLYWYRRVMGKEIKFLLHFVKESKQDESGMPNNRFLAERTGGTYSTLKVQPAELEDSGVYFCASSQVPPYNEQFFGPGTRLTVL.